Each of the 28 T cell receptor beta chains below was sequenced from the same sample in a study of response to subunit inactivated influenza vaccine. TCRdb itself ran the RT-PCR reads through MiXCR, one entry per CDR3 protein. The table has under 500,000 distinct CDR3 sequences, 9.5% to 12% seen once. The sequencing here drew on PBMCs from blood, taken roughly 45 days after vaccination. These TCRs come from a middle-aged man who received an inactivated influenza vaccine.

As to this clonotype: Since a much larger clone is just one base distant, this may be a read error. The rearrangement uses TRBV2 and TRBJ2-3; unclear D gene. CDR3 length: 10 amino acids. Per the germline V gene, CDR1 is SNHLY and CDR2 is FYNNEI. The germline V and J ends were trimmed by 5 bases and 6 bases, with 3 bases remaining between them. The chain's CDR3 is CASSWDTQYF. In nucleotides, the CDR3 is TGTGCCAGCAGTTGGGATACGCAGTATTTT.

The CDR3: CATSPGEGQRAKNIQYF. CDR3 coding DNA: TGTGCCACCAGCCCCGGGGAAGGGCAAAGGGCCAAAAACATTCAGTACTTC. The chain recombines TRBV15 with TRBJ2-4, with D possibly TRBD2 on 5 matching bases. The germline V gene encodes CDR1 LNHNV and CDR2 YYDKDF (reference sequence). This CDR3 is 17 amino acids long. V was clipped by 5 bases and J by 1 base, with 18 bases between them.

This clonotype has ten or more counts. V usage is TRBV20-1 and J usage is TRBJ2-5; perhaps TRBD1 as D (6 bases). CDR1 and CDR2 from the germline V gene are DFQATT and SNEGSKA (reference sequence). This CDR3 region has 13 residues. Trimming shortened V by 0 bases and J by 10 bases, and 15 bases separated the two germline ends. CDR3 protein: CSAREDSLTLQYF. The CDR3, as DNA: TGCAGTGCTAGAGAGGACAGCTTAACTCTCCAGTACTTC.

This clonotype was observed a few times. J is TRBJ2-5 and V is TRBV7-6, with TRBD1 matching 12 bases. This CDR3 has 15 residues. The V gene's germline CDR1 is SGHVS and CDR2 FNYEAQ. V lost 5 bases to trimming and J lost 5 bases; unmatched junction nucleotides: 6. For the CDR3, the DNA is TGTGCCAGCAGCACCCGGGACAGGGGGCACGAGACCCAGTACTTC. It translates to CASSTRDRGHETQYF. The variable domain in full, completed from reference TRBV7-6 and TRBJ2-5, reads GAGVSQSPRYKVTKRGQDVALRCDPISGHVSLYWYRQALGQGPEFLTYFNYEAQQDKSGLPNDRFSAERPEGSISTLTIQRTEQRDSAMYRCASSTRDRGHETQYFGPGTRLLVL.

CDR3 DNA sequence: TGTGCCAGCAGCCATACCGGGACCTTCCCCTACGAGCAGTACTTC. It encodes CASSHTGTFPYEQYF. The genes are TRBV16 and TRBJ2-7; either TRBD1 or TRBD2 may supply D (5 bases each). With 3 bases removed from V and 2 bases from J, the gap between germline ends came to 14 bases. The CDR3 extends over 15 amino acids. In germline, CDR1 is KGHSY, CDR2 FQNENV.

CDR3 coding DNA: TGTGCCAGCAAGTCGCCTAGCGGGACAGAGACCCAGTACTTC. Protein: CASKSPSGTETQYF. This sequence joins TRBV6-1 and TRBJ2-5; TRBD2 aligns across 9 bases. Looked up from germline, CDR1 is MNHNS and CDR2 is SASEGT. V was pared by 7 bases and J by 4 bases, with 7 bases of the junction left unmatched. CDR3 length: 14 amino acids.

This clonotype has a count of ten or more. The chain couples TRBV10-2 to TRBJ2-7, with 7 bases matching TRBD1. Trimming cost V 8 bases and J 2 bases; bases outside gene matches: 9. Germline V gene data show CDR1 as WSHSY and CDR2 as SAAADI. The CDR3 runs 14 residues. The DNA of the CDR3 is TGCGCCAGCTCTGGGGGACAGACAACCTACGAGCAGTACTTC. Protein: CASSGGQTTYEQYF.

This clonotype was seen ten or more times. The rearrangement joins TRBV7-6 to TRBJ2-3, with D unclear. V lost 3 bases and J lost 4, with 8 bases in between. CDR1 is SGHVS, CDR2 FNYEAQ, per germline. This CDR3 has 13 amino acids. The DNA for the CDR3 is TGTGCCAGCAGCTTGGCTCCTCCAGATACGCAGTATTTT. It yields the protein CASSLAPPDTQYF.

CDR3 sequence reads: CASSQGYTNGVETQYF. The CDR3 DNA sequence: TGTGCCAGCAGCCAAGGCTATACTAATGGAGTCGAGACCCAGTACTTC. The J gene is TRBJ2-5, the V gene TRBV3-1, with no clear D. CDR1 and CDR2 (germline): LGHDT, YNNKEL (reference sequence). V was pared by 1 base and J by 5 bases, with 17 bases between. This CDR3 spans 16 amino acids.

The V call is TRBV4-3, the J call TRBJ2-3; 7 bases agree with TRBD1. The CDR3 extends over 15 amino acids. With 2 bases clipped from V and 5 bases from J, the junction kept 7 bases outside the gene matches. Germline V gene data show CDR1 as LGHNA and CDR2 as YSLEER. CDR3 region: CASSQNTGVRDTQYF. CDR3 bases: TGCGCCAGCAGCCAAAACACAGGGGTTCGAGATACGCAGTATTTT.

This clonotype appeared many times. The gene calls are TRBV28 and TRBJ2-3; TRBD2 matches 9 bases. Looked up from germline, CDR1 is MDHEN and CDR2 is SYDVKM. The J segment lost 4 bases and the V segment lost 6 bases, leaving 11 bases of the junction unmatched. The CDR3 is 16 residues long. CDR3 DNA: TGTGCCAGCAGAACTCAATTAGCGGGAGTGGCAGATACGCAGTATTTT. This codes for CASRTQLAGVADTQYF.

The gene calls are TRBV20-1 and TRBJ2-7; a possible D gene is TRBD2 (6 bases). V lost 6 bases, J lost 2 bases, and 20 bases lay in between. From germline, CDR1 is DFQATT and CDR2 SNEGSKA (reference sequence). The CDR3 is 15 residues long. The CDR3 region has the DNA TGCAGTGCCACTAGCCGTCAGGCTTCGGCCTACGAGCAGTACTTC. The encoded protein is CSATSRQASAYEQYF.

The CDR3 reads CASTRDRVNSPLHF. CDR3 nucleotide sequence: TGTGCCAGCACCCGGGACAGGGTAAATTCACCCCTCCACTTT. The V gene is TRBV12-3 or TRBV12-4, the J gene TRBJ1-6; TRBD1 agrees at 9 bases. Trimming at V came to 7 bases and at J to 7 bases, leaving 5 bases not matched to a gene. The CDR3 length is 14 residues.

This clonotype was seen at least ten times. The rearrangement joins TRBV6-2 or TRBV6-3 to TRBJ2-1; D perhaps matches TRBD2 (5 bases). Per germline, CDR1 MNHEY and CDR2 SVGEGT. This CDR3 spans 17 amino acids. The germline V and J ends were trimmed by 5 bases and 0 bases, with 17 bases remaining between them. The CDR3 DNA is TGTGCCAGCAGTGGAGGTCAGTCGGTAAACTCCTACAATGAGCAGTTCTTC. It is translated as CASSGGQSVNSYNEQFF.

V and J are TRBV7-9 and TRBJ2-3; 10 bases match TRBD2. Germline V gene lookup returns CDR1 SEHNR and CDR2 FQNEAQ (reference sequence). V lost 1 base and J lost 5; bases outside the gene matches: 6. This CDR3 has 16 residues. This CDR3 reads CASSLGGLAIGDTQYF. CDR3 nucleotides: TGTGCCAGCAGCTTAGGGGGACTAGCGATAGGAGATACGCAGTATTTT.

The chain couples TRBV29-1 to TRBJ2-5; 7 positions agree with TRBD2. CDR3 size: 13 residues. V lost 0 bases, J lost 2 bases, and 0 bases stayed unmatched. The germline CDR1 and CDR2 sequences are SQVTM and ANQGSEA. CDR3 in DNA: TGCAGCGTTGAAGAAGCGGGGCAAGAGACCCAGTACTTC. This translates into CSVEEAGQETQYF.

The chain is built from TRBV11-2 and TRBJ1-6; D call uncertain. Germline CDR1 SGHAT, CDR2 FQNNGV. This CDR3 spans 17 amino acids. The V and J ends lost 4 bases and 2 bases respectively, with 15 bases between them. CDR3 protein: CASSSRVMRTYNSPLHF. The CDR3 coding sequence is TGTGCCAGCAGCTCACGGGTTATGAGGACCTATAATTCACCCCTCCACTTT.

This clonotype showed up just a few times. The rearrangement links TRBV20-1 to TRBJ2-2; D gene ambiguous. Trimming left V 3 bases short and J 3 bases short, with 5 bases between. Germline CDR1 DFQATT, CDR2 SNEGSKA (reference sequence). The CDR3 length is 12 residues. This chain's CDR3 is CSARSDTGELFF. The DNA for the CDR3 is TGCAGTGCTAGGTCCGACACCGGGGAGCTGTTTTTT.

This chain connects TRBV15 to TRBJ2-1; D not resolved. Germline assignment: CDR1 LNHNV and CDR2 YYDKDF (reference sequence). The germline V and J ends were trimmed by 1 base and 9 bases, with 10 bases remaining between them. The CDR3 covers 13 residues. The DNA for the CDR3 is TGTGCCACCAGCAGAGGCCGGGTCCGTGAGCAGTTCTTC. Translation gives CATSRGRVREQFF.

This clonotype was seen a handful of times. This chain uses TRBV20-1 with TRBJ2-2; 8 bases agree with TRBD2. Germline V gene lookup returns CDR1 DFQATT and CDR2 SNEGSKA (reference sequence). This CDR3 spans 15 amino acids. V was pared by 5 bases and J by 2 bases, with 7 bases of the junction left unmatched. CDR3 loop: CSAHAGGANTGELFF. The DNA for the CDR3 is TGCAGTGCTCACGCGGGGGGCGCAAACACCGGGGAGCTGTTTTTT.

The chain links TRBV6-5 to TRBJ1-4, with no clear D. The CDR3 has 14 amino acids. CDR1 is MNHEY and CDR2 is SVGAGI in the germline V gene. V was trimmed by 2 bases and J by 7 bases, leaving 11 bases between them. The CDR3 spells CASSYRSRAEKLFF. The CDR3 DNA reads as TGTGCCAGCAGTTACCGGTCGCGGGCTGAAAAACTGTTTTTT.

Ten or more counts support this clonotype. This could be a read error, since a much larger clone is one nucleotide away. The CDR3 spells CASSYSTGFYEQYF. For the CDR3, the DNA is TGTGCCAGCAGTTACTCGACAGGGTTCTACGAGCAGTACTTC. This rearrangement joins TRBV6-5 to TRBJ2-7, with 7 bases that match TRBD1. Looked up from germline, CDR1 is MNHEY and CDR2 is SVGAGI. There are 14 residues in the CDR3. V was clipped by 0 bases and J by 3 bases; unmatched bases: 2.

A few counts support this clonotype. The chain has TRBV27 and TRBJ2-1, with unresolved D. This CDR3 region has 14 residues. Germline CDR1 MNHEY, CDR2 SMNVEV (reference sequence). V was cut by 5 bases and J by 4 bases, with 12 bases left in between. Here the CDR3 reads CASSRSVLYNEQFF. CDR3 DNA: TGTGCCAGCAGTCGCTCCGTTTTGTACAATGAGCAGTTCTTC.

A note on this clonotype: The conserved final phenylalanine or tryptophan is absent from the CDR3, which likely points to a read error. The chain is built from TRBV11-3 and TRBJ2-1, with TRBD2 matching over 8 bases. Losses at the gene ends were 1 base for V and 6 bases for J; bases not matched to a gene: 11. The CDR3 has 17 amino acids. The germline V gene has CDR1 SGHNT and CDR2 YENEEA. CDR3 in amino acids: CASSLVRAGVEANEQFL. For the CDR3, the DNA is TGTGCCAGCAGCTTAGTCCGAGCGGGAGTGGAGGCCAATGAGCAGTTCCTC.

The chain combines TRBV5-5 with TRBJ1-4; a weak D match, TRBD1 (5 bases). V lost 1 base and J 4 bases, leaving 17 bases between the germline ends. The germline CDR1 and CDR2 sequences are SGHKS and YYEKEE (reference sequence). CDR3 length equals 17 residues. CDR3 sequence reads: CASSLLGRTTDNEKLFF. CDR3 DNA sequence: TGTGCCAGCAGCTTGCTAGGTCGGACAACCGATAATGAAAAACTGTTTTTT.

This clonotype was observed at least ten times. This rearrangement joins TRBV7-9 to TRBJ2-7; D gene ambiguous. CDR3 length: 16 residues. V gave up 4 bases and J gave up 2 bases, with 18 bases separating them. Germline CDR1 reads SEHNR; CDR2 reads FQNEAQ (reference sequence). The CDR3 loop reads CASSSWSGSKPYEQYF. CDR3 nucleotide sequence: TGTGCCAGCAGCTCCTGGTCAGGCAGCAAACCCTACGAGCAGTACTTC.

This clonotype was seen many times. The V and J genes are TRBV6-6 and TRBJ2-3; D is unclear. V shed 5 bases and J shed 0 bases, with 6 bases lying between them. The CDR3 is made up of 13 amino acids. The germline V gene has CDR1 MNHNY and CDR2 SVGAGI (reference sequence). CDR3 protein: CASSQLSTDTQYF. The CDR3 DNA reads TGTGCCAGCAGTCAGCTTAGCACAGATACGCAGTATTTT.

The rearrangement uses TRBV20-1 and TRBJ2-7; D may be TRBD1 (6 bases). The CDR3 loop spans 17 amino acids. Trimming shortened V by 0 bases and J by 0 bases, and 18 bases separated the two germline ends. CDR1 DFQATT and CDR2 SNEGSKA come from the germline V gene (reference sequence). In nucleotides, the CDR3 is TGCAGTGCTAGAGATCAATTCATACGGGACAACTCCTACGAGCAGTACTTC. Translation: CSARDQFIRDNSYEQYF.